The rows below give T cell receptor beta chains drawn from one sample of a study of molecular identifiers for immune sequencing clone quantification. TCRdb re-derived calls from the PCR reads in MiXCR, one entry per CDR3 protein. The sample shows around 470,000 distinct CDR3 sequences, 20% to 25% of them seen only once. Sequenced input: naive CD8+ T cells from blood, with Jurkat cell RNA spiked in. The receptors were gathered from a human donor in good health. Some libraries in this study had Jurkat cell RNA spiked in. Both conserved end residues are part of each CDR3.

j_gene | v_gene | CDR3aa
TRBJ2-2 | TRBV14 | CASSLGPGQGYTGELFF
TRBJ2-7 | TRBV7-9 | CASSPRSTRSSYEQYF
TRBJ2-5 | TRBV5-6 | CASSLGQGRETQYF
TRBJ1-1 | TRBV6-1 | CASSQPEAFF
TRBJ1-1 | TRBV4-1 | CASSQRGTGGVAEAFF
TRBJ2-1 | TRBV3-1 | CASSPDGQGTGDEQFF
TRBJ1-2 | TRBV19 | CATSPKIFYGYTF
TRBJ2-2 | TRBV19 | CASSLLQGAGELFF
TRBJ1-1 | TRBV15 | CATSRDRGAWAEAFF
TRBJ2-5 | TRBV4-1 | CASSQDNGYQETQYF
TRBJ2-3 | TRBV25-1 | CASSPPEGTQPAGTDTQYF
TRBJ1-1 | TRBV5-6 | CASSLINWGLENTEAFF
TRBJ1-5 | TRBV19 | CASSIGGQPQRF
TRBJ2-7 | TRBV28 | CASRPTSLSSEQYF
TRBJ2-1 | TRBV5-3 | CASSPSVYGGGTYNEQFF
TRBJ1-2 | TRBV7-9 | CASSLAGRTRPFYGYTF
TRBJ1-4 | TRBV12-3/TRBV12-4 | CAKPGLPNEKLFF
TRBJ2-1 | TRBV19 | CASSTGSGTNNEQFF
TRBJ1-5 | TRBV5-1 | CASSQEGGSNQPQHF
TRBJ1-6 | TRBV25-1 | CASSEPTADSPLHF
TRBJ2-2 | TRBV19 | CASLNRGLDTGELFF
TRBJ2-7 | TRBV7-9 | CASSSGRSRDEQYF
TRBJ2-5 | TRBV25-1 | CASSADGRQETQYF
TRBJ2-7 | TRBV5-6 | CASSFVPGQGAYEQYF
TRBJ2-1 | TRBV12-3/TRBV12-4 | CASSSLAVEQLF
TRBJ1-6 | TRBV7-6 | CASSYGQPNTPLHF
TRBJ2-5 | TRBV6-6 | CASSQQGLETQYF
TRBJ2-7 | TRBV5-1 | CASSLGSGLGSYEQYF